The next 14 T cell receptor beta chains were all read from a single sample in a study of blood T cell repertoires in COVID-19 (TCRdb year 2020). The method behind the library was the immunoSEQ multiplex PCR assay. Imported from immuneACCESS, the table was reduced by TCRdb to in-frame sequences with V and J called. These copies leave out some clones; in studies compared against another copy, an unresolved V gene accounts for under half, and the cause of the remainder is not known. Here the sample has roughly 200,000 clones; around 87% occur a single time. The top ten clones comprise 10% of the sample. The sample taken for sequencing was peripheral blood. All receptors come from a woman aged 45-59 years with COVID-19, enrolled during active disease.

The CDR3 sequence is CSVWGGGEQFF. CDR3 DNA: TGCAGCGTTTGGGGGGGCGGTGAGCAGTTCTTC. V and J are TRBV29-1 and TRBJ2-1; possibly TRBD2 for D (7 bases). V was cut by 5 bases and J by 9 bases, with 11 bases left in between. Looked up from germline, CDR1 is SQVTM and CDR2 is ANQGSEA. This CDR3 region has 11 residues.

This chain connects TRBV10-3 to TRBJ1-2, with TRBD1 matching over 8 bases. V trimming: 2 bases; J trimming: 5 bases; junction bases outside the gene matches: 1. Germline CDR1 is ENHRY and CDR2 is SYGVKD. The CDR3 is 13 residues long. For the CDR3, the DNA is TGTGCCATCAGTGAGGGACAGGGTTATGGCTACACCTTC. Amino acid sequence: CAISEGQGYGYTF.

The rearrangement uses TRBV7-7 and TRBJ2-7; D remains ambiguous. Trimming pared 5 bases from V and 6 bases from J, leaving 8 bases between. CDR1 and CDR2 (germline): SSHAT, FNYEAQ (reference sequence). This CDR3 is 11 amino acids long. This chain's CDR3 is CASSQFFEQYV. As DNA, the CDR3 is TGTGCCAGCAGCCAGTTTTTCGAGCAGTACGTC.

The chain employs TRBV10-3 and TRBJ1-2; possible D gene TRBD1, 5 bases. The germline V and J ends were trimmed by 3 bases and 6 bases, with 11 bases remaining between them. The V gene's germline CDR1 is ENHRY and CDR2 SYGVKD. This CDR3 is built from 13 residues. CDR3 sequence reads: CAISDKGFDGYTF. CDR3 nucleotide sequence: TGTGCCATCAGTGACAAGGGGTTCGATGGCTACACCTTC.

The rearrangement uses TRBV27 and TRBJ2-1; tentatively, D is TRBD2 (6 bases). This CDR3 contains 13 residues. V lost 5 bases, J lost 7 bases, and 12 bases lay in between. Germline V gives CDR1 MNHEY, CDR2 SMNVEV (reference sequence). The CDR3 region is CASSRGTFNEQFF. The CDR3 DNA sequence: TGTGCCAGCAGTCGTGGGACTTTTAATGAGCAGTTCTTC.

This clone was observed a handful of times. This sequence joins TRBV9 and TRBJ2-2, with TRBD2 matching over 10 bases. The germline V gene has CDR1 SGDLS and CDR2 YYNGEE. V lost 4 bases, J lost 10 bases, and 13 bases stayed unmatched. This CDR3 is built from 16 residues. Written as DNA, the CDR3 is TGTGCCAGCAGCCCCAATTTAGCGGGGGGCTTGGAGGAGCTGTTTTTT. It encodes CASSPNLAGGLEELFF.

The rearrangement joins TRBV6-5 to TRBJ2-1; D may be TRBD1 (6 bases). Germline V gene lookup returns CDR1 MNHEY and CDR2 SVGAGI. This CDR3 is built from 15 residues. Trimming removed 2 bases at V and 9 bases at J, with 17 bases between. In DNA, the CDR3 is TGTGCCAGCAGTTACGGCACCTATCAGGGGTTTGAGCAGTTCTTC. Encoded protein: CASSYGTYQGFEQFF.

V and J are TRBV6-6 and TRBJ1-6; D gene unclear. Germline CDR1 MNHNY, CDR2 SVGAGI (reference sequence). CDR3 length: 15 residues. The V gene lost 2 bases and the J gene lost 14 bases, with 19 bases spanning the gap. CDR3 DNA sequence: TGTGCCAGCAGTTACAGCGGCAGCCCAACCGGAGCCCTCCACTTT. Translation: CASSYSGSPTGALHF.

This chain joins TRBV7-9 and TRBJ2-1; weak D call: TRBD1 (5 bases). The CDR3 sequence is 14 residues long. Trimming stripped 5 bases from V and 4 bases from J, with 12 bases between. CDR1 and CDR2 from the germline V gene are SEHNR and FQNEAQ (reference sequence). In DNA, the CDR3 is TGTGCCAGCAGCAAAACTGACAGTTACAATGAGCAGTTCTTC. Encoded protein: CASSKTDSYNEQFF. Complete variable domain (other parts from reference TRBV7-9 and TRBJ2-1): DTGVSQNPRHKITKRGQNVTFRCDPISEHNRLYWYRQTLGQGPEFLTYFQNEAQLEKSRLLSDRFSAERPKGSFSTLEIQRTEQGDSAMYLCASSKTDSYNEQFFGPGTRLTVL.

The chain couples TRBV6-5 to TRBJ1-5; D is perhaps TRBD1 (6 bases). The ends were cut back, 4 bases at V and 4 bases at J, with 11 bases in the middle. The CDR3 length is 14 residues. Germline CDR1 and CDR2: MNHEY and SVGAGI. The CDR3 reads CASSSQGLNQPQHF. DNA of the CDR3: TGTGCCAGCAGTTCACAGGGTTTGAATCAGCCCCAGCATTTT.

This sequence joins TRBV6-5 and TRBJ2-7; D possibly corresponds to TRBD1 (6 bases). The CDR3 spans 14 residues. Trimming took 6 bases from V and 3 from J, leaving 15 bases between them. From germline, CDR1 is MNHEY and CDR2 SVGAGI. CDR3 bases: TGTGCCAGCAGAACGGACAGAGCCATCTACGAGCAGTACGTC. The encoded protein is CASRTDRAIYEQYV.

V is TRBV11-3 and J is TRBJ1-1, with 11 nucleotides matching TRBD1. From germline, CDR1 is SGHNT and CDR2 YENEEA. There are 20 residues in the CDR3. V was clipped by 5 bases and J by 2 bases; unmatched bases: 19. This CDR3 is CASSTQQGQGAGITNTEAFF. CDR3 nucleotide sequence: TGTGCCAGCAGCACACAACAAGGACAGGGGGCGGGAATTACTAACACTGAAGCTTTCTTT.

The chain recombines TRBV9 with TRBJ2-2; TRBD1 is a possible D gene (6 bases). In germline, CDR1 is SGDLS, CDR2 YYNGEE. The CDR3 is 16 residues long. Trimming shortened V by 0 bases and J by 3 bases, and 12 bases separated the two germline ends. DNA for the CDR3: TGTGCCAGCAGCGTAGCAGGGGCCCAATACACCGGGGAGCTGTTTTTT. This encodes CASSVAGAQYTGELFF.

This clone has only one observation. The chain is built from TRBV7-8 and TRBJ1-5; TRBD1 might be the D (6 bases). Trimming left V 3 bases short and J 2 bases short, with 11 bases between. The CDR3 runs to 15 residues. Germline CDR1 SGHVS, CDR2 FQNEAQ. The CDR3 spells CASSFYRVGNQPQHF. The CDR3 DNA reads TGTGCCAGCAGCTTCTACAGGGTTGGCAATCAGCCCCAGCATTTT.